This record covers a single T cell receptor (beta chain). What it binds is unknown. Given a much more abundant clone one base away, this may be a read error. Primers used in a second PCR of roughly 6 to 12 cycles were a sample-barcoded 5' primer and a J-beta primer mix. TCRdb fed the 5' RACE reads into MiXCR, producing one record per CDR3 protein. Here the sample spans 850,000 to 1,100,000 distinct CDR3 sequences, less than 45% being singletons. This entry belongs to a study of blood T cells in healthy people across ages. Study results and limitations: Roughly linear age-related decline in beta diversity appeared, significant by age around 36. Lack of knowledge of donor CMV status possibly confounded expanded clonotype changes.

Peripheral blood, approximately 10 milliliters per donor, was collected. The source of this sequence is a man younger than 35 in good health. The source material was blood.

The CDR3 protein is CSYTYNEQYF. CDR3 in DNA: TGCAGCTATACTTACAATGAGCAGTACTTC. The chain has TRBV29-1 and TRBJ2-7; the D is unclear. Between the trimmed V and J ends, which lost 8 bases and 7 bases, there was a span of 12 bases. Germline CDR1 and CDR2: SQVTM and ANQGSEA. This CDR3 comprises 10 residues.